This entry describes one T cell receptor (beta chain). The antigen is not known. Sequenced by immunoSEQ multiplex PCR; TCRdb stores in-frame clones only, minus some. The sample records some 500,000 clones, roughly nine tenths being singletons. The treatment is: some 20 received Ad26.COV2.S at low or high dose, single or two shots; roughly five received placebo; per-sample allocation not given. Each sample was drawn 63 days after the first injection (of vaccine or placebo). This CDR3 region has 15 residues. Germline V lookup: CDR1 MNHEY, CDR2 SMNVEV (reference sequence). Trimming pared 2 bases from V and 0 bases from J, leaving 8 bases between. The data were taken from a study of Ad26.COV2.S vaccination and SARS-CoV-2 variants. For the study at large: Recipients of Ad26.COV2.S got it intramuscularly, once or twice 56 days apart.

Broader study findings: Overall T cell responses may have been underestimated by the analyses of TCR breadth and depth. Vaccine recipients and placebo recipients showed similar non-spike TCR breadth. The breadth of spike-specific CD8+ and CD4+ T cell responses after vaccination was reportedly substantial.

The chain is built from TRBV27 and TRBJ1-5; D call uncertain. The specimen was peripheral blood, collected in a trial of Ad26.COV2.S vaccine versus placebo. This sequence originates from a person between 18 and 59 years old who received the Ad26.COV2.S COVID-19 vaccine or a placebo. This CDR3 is CASSLEGYSNQPQHF. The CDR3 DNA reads TGTGCCAGCAGTTTAGAGGGATATAGCAATCAGCCCCAGCATTTT.